Each of the 17 T cell receptor beta chains below was sequenced from the same sample in a study of cytomegalovirus exposure and HLA in healthy donors. PCR amplification relied on 60 Vbeta primers (plus 13 Jbeta primers). Libraries were prepared by immunoSEQ multiplex PCR; TCRdb keeps only in-frame clonotypes and omits some of them. The repertoire holds some 130,000 clones, with roughly 85% as singletons. The specimen was PBMCs. These receptors were obtained from a middle-aged man in good health and CMV-seronegative.

V is TRBV28 and J is TRBJ1-2, with D maybe TRBD1 (5 bases). Trimming left V 1 base short and J 5 bases short, with 26 bases between. The CDR3 runs to 19 residues. CDR1 and CDR2 from the germline V gene are MDHEN and SYDVKM. The CDR3 spells CASSLSSRRDRQSMYGYTF. For the CDR3, the DNA is TGTGCCAGCAGTTTATCATCGCGGCGGGACCGCCAAAGTATGTATGGCTACACCTTC.

This sequence joins TRBV6-5 and TRBJ1-2, with 8 bases fitting TRBD1. V shed 0 bases and J 4 bases; nucleotides not matched to a gene: 1. CDR1 is MNHEY and CDR2 is SVGAGI in the germline V gene. The CDR3 covers 14 residues. CDR3 sequence (DNA): TGTGCCAGCAGTTACTCGGGACAGGTCTATGGCTACACCTTC. It is translated as CASSYSGQVYGYTF.

The rearrangement uses TRBV4-3 and TRBJ2-2; the match to TRBD1 covers 7 bases. V lost 0 bases and J lost 4; bases outside the gene matches: 2. CDR3 size: 15 residues. The germline V gene has CDR1 LGHNA and CDR2 YSLEER. Written as DNA, the CDR3 is TGCGCCAGCAGCCAAGAGGACAGGCCCACCGGGGAGCTGTTTTTT. Translation: CASSQEDRPTGELFF.

The chain joins TRBV11-2 to TRBJ2-7, with TRBD2 as a possible D gene (6 bases). Germline V gene sequence: CDR1 SGHAT, CDR2 FQNNGV. The CDR3 spans 12 residues. Trimming removed 1 base from V and 9 bases from J, with 10 bases in between. Here the CDR3 DNA reads TGTGCCAGCAGCTTAGGCGGAGGGTTGCAGTACTTC. Translated, it gives CASSLGGGLQYF. The full variable domain, with the rest looked up from reference TRBV11-2 and TRBJ2-7, is EAGVAQSPRYKIIEKRQSVAFWCNPISGHATLYWYQQILGQGPKLLIQFQNNGVVDDSQLPKDRFSAERLKGVDSTLKIQPAKLEDSAVYLCASSLGGGLQYFGPGTRLTVT.

This clone was recorded only once. The chain recombines TRBV10-3 with TRBJ2-3; a possible D gene is TRBD2 (5 bases). The CDR3 is made up of 15 amino acids. Per germline, CDR1 ENHRY and CDR2 SYGVKD. Trimming stripped 2 bases from V and 0 bases from J, with 9 bases between. Here the CDR3 reads CAISEGGRSTDTQYF. CDR3 DNA: TGTGCCATCAGTGAGGGTGGGAGAAGCACAGATACGCAGTATTTT.

The V call is TRBV5-1, the J call TRBJ2-7; D perhaps matches TRBD2 (6 bases). Germline CDR1 reads SGHRS; CDR2 reads YFSETQ. V was cut by 3 bases and J by 3 bases, with 13 bases left in between. The CDR3 extends over 14 amino acids. CDR3 residues: CASSSRTKNYEQYF. The CDR3 DNA reads as TGCGCCAGCAGCTCACGGACTAAAAACTACGAGCAGTACTTC.

The count of this clone is one. In nucleotides, the CDR3 is TGTGCCAGCAGTTATGAGAGGGGGAGCTCCTACGAGCAGTACTTC. It codes for CASSYERGSSYEQYF. The chain links TRBV6-5 to TRBJ2-7; maybe TRBD1 (6 bases). The CDR3 sequence is 15 residues long. Between the trimmed V and J ends, which lost 3 bases and 0 bases, there was a span of 12 bases. CDR1 is MNHEY, CDR2 SVGAGI, per germline.

This chain joins TRBV7-9 and TRBJ2-7; perhaps TRBD2 as D (5 bases). CDR1 is SEHNR, CDR2 FQNEAQ, per germline (reference sequence). V lost 4 bases to trimming and J lost 4 bases, with 17 bases between them. The CDR3 has 15 amino acids. This CDR3 is CASSSLIAPSYEQYF. CDR3 nucleotide sequence: TGTGCCAGCAGCTCTTTAATAGCGCCTAGTTACGAGCAGTACTTC.

The chain uses TRBV21-1 and TRBJ1-5; TRBD1, as called in the table, went unchecked against the DNA. TRBV21-1 is marked as a pseudogene. The CDR3 spans 20 residues. CDR3 nucleotide sequence: TGTGCCAGCAGCAAAGCCTTTCGGGACAGGGACGAATTAAGCAATCAGCCCCAGCATTTT. It encodes CASSKAFRDRDELSNQPQHF.

The rearrangement joins TRBV7-8 to TRBJ1-4, with 7 bases fitting TRBD1. The V and J ends lost 4 bases and 5 bases, in that order; junction bases with no gene match: 7. This CDR3 has 15 amino acids. CDR1 is SGHVS and CDR2 is FQNEAQ in the germline V gene. CDR3 in DNA: TGTGCCAGCAGCTCTTACGACAGGGAGAATGAAAAACTGTTTTTT. This sequence encodes CASSSYDRENEKLFF.

The genes are TRBV25-1 and TRBJ1-6; 12 bases fit TRBD1. CDR1 is MGHDK, CDR2 SYGVNS, per germline. The CDR3 has 17 residues. The trim removed 4 bases at V and 10 bases at J, leaving 11 bases unmatched. The CDR3: CASSASTGTGGRSPLHF. CDR3 bases: TGTGCCAGCAGTGCCTCGACCGGGACAGGGGGCCGGTCACCCCTCCACTTT.

In DNA form, the CDR3 reads TGCAGTGCCCCGGTCCTTTACGAGCAGTACTTC. Translating it yields CSAPVLYEQYF. This chain connects TRBV20-1 to TRBJ2-7; D not certain. CDR1 and CDR2 (germline): DFQATT, SNEGSKA (reference sequence). CDR3 length: 11 residues. V was cut by 6 bases and J by 4 bases, with 10 bases left in between.

V gene TRBV7-3 combines with J gene TRBJ2-1; TRBD1 matches 9 bases. Looked up from germline, CDR1 is SGHTA and CDR2 is FQGTGA. Unmatched junction bases numbered 3, after V lost 5 bases and J lost 7 bases. This CDR3 region has 13 residues. The CDR3 reads CASSPGQGNEQFF. In DNA, the CDR3 is TGTGCCAGCAGCCCCGGACAGGGGAATGAGCAGTTCTTC.

This chain links TRBV18 with TRBJ1-3; D gene unclear. Germline V gene sequence: CDR1 KGHSH, CDR2 LQKENI. V gave up 3 bases and J gave up 0 bases, with 12 bases separating them. CDR3 length: 16 amino acids. The CDR3 sequence: CASSPWSALSGNTIYF. The CDR3 coding sequence is TGTGCCAGCTCACCTTGGAGTGCACTCTCTGGAAACACCATATATTTT.

This chain links TRBV30 with TRBJ1-3; D is uncertain. CDR3 length equals 14 residues. Looked up from germline, CDR1 is GTSNPN and CDR2 is SVGIG (reference sequence). The ends were cut back, 1 base at V and 1 base at J, with 8 bases in the middle. The CDR3 bases are TGTGCCTGGAGTGGGCATCCTTCTGGAAACACCATATATTTT. Protein sequence: CAWSGHPSGNTIYF.

DNA for the CDR3: TGTGCCAGCAGCTTAGTTGGCTCGTACAATGAGCAGTTCTTC. This translates into CASSLVGSYNEQFF. V gene TRBV7-9 combines with J gene TRBJ2-1; D ambiguous. The V and J ends lost 1 base and 4 bases respectively, with 8 bases between them. Germline loops: CDR1 SEHNR, CDR2 FQNEAQ (reference sequence). This CDR3 comprises 14 residues.

The chain couples TRBV7-2 to TRBJ2-1; a weak D match, TRBD2 (5 bases). The CDR3 loop spans 16 amino acids. Trimming left V 6 bases short and J 8 bases short, with 23 bases between. The V gene's germline CDR1 is SGHTA and CDR2 FQGNSA. CDR3 in amino acids: CASRPDTGSLFDEQFF. As DNA, the CDR3 is TGTGCCAGCAGACCAGATACGGGATCTCTTTTCGATGAGCAGTTCTTC.